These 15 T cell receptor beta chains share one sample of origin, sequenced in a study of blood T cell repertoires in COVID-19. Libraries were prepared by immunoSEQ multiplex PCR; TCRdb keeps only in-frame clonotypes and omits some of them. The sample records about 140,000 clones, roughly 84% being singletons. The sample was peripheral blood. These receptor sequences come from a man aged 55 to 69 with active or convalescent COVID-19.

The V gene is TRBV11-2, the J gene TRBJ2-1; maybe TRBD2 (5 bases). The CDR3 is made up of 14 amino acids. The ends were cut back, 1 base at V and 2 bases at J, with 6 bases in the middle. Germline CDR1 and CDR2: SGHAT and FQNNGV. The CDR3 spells CASSLVGTYNEQFF. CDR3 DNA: TGTGCCAGCAGCTTAGTCGGGACCTACAATGAGCAGTTCTTC.

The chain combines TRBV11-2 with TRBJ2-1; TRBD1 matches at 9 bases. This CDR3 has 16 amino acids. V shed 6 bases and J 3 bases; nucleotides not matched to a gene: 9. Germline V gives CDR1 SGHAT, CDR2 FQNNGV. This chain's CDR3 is CASRPKRDRVYNEQFF. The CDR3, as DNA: TGTGCCAGCAGACCGAAGAGGGACAGGGTCTACAATGAGCAGTTCTTC.

The CDR3 nucleotides are TGCGCCAGCAGCTTGAGGGGTCCCAACACTGAAGCTTTCTTT. Translation gives CASSLRGPNTEAFF. V usage is TRBV5-1 and J usage is TRBJ1-1; D possibly corresponds to TRBD1 (5 bases). Trimming shortened V by 1 base and J by 2 bases, and 9 bases separated the two germline ends. Germline CDR1 reads SGHRS; CDR2 reads YFSETQ. This CDR3 has 14 amino acids.

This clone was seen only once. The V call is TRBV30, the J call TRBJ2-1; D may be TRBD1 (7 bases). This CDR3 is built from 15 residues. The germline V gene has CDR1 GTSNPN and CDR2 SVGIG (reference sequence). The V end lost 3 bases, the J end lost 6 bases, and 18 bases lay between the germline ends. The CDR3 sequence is CAWSAGQSGGNEQFF. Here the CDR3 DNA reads TGTGCCTGGAGCGCGGGACAGTCAGGGGGCAATGAGCAGTTCTTC.

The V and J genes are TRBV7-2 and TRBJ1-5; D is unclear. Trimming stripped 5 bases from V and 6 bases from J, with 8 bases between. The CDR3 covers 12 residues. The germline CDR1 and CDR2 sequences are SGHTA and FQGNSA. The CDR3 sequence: CASSEFSQPQHF. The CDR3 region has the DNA TGTGCCAGCAGCGAATTTAGTCAGCCCCAGCATTTT.

CDR3: CARSTPIWREPLHEQYV. Here the CDR3 DNA reads TGTGCCAGAAGCACCCCGATCTGGCGGGAGCCATTGCACGAGCAGTACGTC. The chain employs TRBV7-5 and TRBJ2-7; no DNA check was done on the table's D call, TRBD2. TRBV7-5 corresponds to a pseudogene. The CDR3 loop spans 17 amino acids.

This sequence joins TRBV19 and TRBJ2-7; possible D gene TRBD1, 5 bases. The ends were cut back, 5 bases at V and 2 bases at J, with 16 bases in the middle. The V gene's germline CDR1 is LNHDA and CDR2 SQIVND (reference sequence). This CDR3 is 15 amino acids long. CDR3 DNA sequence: TGTGCCAGTAGTCGTCGGGCACAGGCTACCTACGAGCAGTACTTC. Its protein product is CASSRRAQATYEQYF.

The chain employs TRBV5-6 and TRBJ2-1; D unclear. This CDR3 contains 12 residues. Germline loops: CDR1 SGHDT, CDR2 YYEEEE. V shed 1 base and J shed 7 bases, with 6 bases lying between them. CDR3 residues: CASSLSRNEQFF. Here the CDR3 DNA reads TGTGCCAGCAGCTTGTCCCGTAATGAGCAGTTCTTC.

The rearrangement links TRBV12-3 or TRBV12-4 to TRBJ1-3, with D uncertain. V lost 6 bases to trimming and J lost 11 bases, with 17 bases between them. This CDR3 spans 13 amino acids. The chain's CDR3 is CASSQPPPEAIYF. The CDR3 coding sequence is TGTGCCAGCAGCCAGCCCCCCCCCGAGGCCATATATTTT.

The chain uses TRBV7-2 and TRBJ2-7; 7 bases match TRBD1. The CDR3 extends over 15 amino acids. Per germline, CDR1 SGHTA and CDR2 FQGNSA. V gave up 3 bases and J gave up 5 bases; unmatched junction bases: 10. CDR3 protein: CASSFVQGLGHEQYF. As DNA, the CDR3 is TGTGCCAGCAGCTTTGTACAGGGGTTGGGCCACGAGCAGTACTTC.

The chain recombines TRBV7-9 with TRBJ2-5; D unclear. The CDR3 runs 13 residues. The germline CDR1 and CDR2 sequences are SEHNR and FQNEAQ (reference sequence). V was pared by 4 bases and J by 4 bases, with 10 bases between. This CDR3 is CASSSSGSETQYF. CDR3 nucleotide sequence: TGTGCCAGCAGCTCTTCAGGTTCAGAGACCCAGTACTTC. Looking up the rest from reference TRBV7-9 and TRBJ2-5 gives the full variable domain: DTGVSQNPRHKITKRGQNVTFRCDPISEHNRLYWYRQTLGQGPEFLTYFQNEAQLEKSRLLSDRFSAERPKGSFSTLEIQRTEQGDSAMYLCASSSSGSETQYFGPGTRLLVL.

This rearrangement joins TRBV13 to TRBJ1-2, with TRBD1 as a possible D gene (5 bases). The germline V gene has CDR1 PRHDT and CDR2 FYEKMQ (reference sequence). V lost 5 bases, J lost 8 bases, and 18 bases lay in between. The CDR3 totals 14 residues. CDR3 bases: TGTGCCAGCAGCACCCTCGGGGGGATAGCGGGCTACACCTTC. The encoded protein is CASSTLGGIAGYTF. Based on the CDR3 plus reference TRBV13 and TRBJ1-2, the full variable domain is AAGVIQSPRHLIKEKRETATLKCYPIPRHDTVYWYQQGPGQDPQFLISFYEKMQSDKGSIPDRFSAQQFSDYHSELNMSSLELGDSALYFCASSTLGGIAGYTFGSGTRLTVV.

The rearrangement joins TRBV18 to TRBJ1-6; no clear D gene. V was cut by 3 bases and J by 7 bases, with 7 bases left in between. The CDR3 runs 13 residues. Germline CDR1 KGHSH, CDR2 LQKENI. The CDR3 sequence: CASSPRENSPLHF. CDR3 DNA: TGTGCCAGCTCACCTCGGGAAAATTCACCCCTCCACTTT.

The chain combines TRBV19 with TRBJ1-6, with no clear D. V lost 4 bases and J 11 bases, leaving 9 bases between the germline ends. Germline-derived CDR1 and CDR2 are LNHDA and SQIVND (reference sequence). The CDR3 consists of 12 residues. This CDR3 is CASSTKVAPLHF. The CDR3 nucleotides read TGTGCCAGTAGTACCAAAGTAGCACCCCTCCACTTT. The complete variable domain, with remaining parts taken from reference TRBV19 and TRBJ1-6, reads DGGITQSPKYLFRKEGQNVTLSCEQNLNHDAMYWYRQDPGQGLRLIYYSQIVNDFQKGDIAEGYSVSREKKESFPLTVTSAQKNPTAFYLCASSTKVAPLHFGNGTRLTVT.

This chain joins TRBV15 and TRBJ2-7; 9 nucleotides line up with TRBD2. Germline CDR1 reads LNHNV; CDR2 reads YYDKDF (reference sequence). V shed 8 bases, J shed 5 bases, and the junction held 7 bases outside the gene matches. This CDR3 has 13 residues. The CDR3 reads CATSPRLADEQYV. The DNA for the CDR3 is TGTGCCACCTCACCCAGACTAGCGGACGAGCAGTACGTC.